Listed here are 18 T cell receptor beta chains from one sample, sequenced in a study of shared clonotypes between healthy human individuals. Using immunoSEQ multiplex PCR, the repertoire was profiled, and TCRdb retains in-frame clones only, with some absent. Altogether fewer than 400,000 clones are present, less than 85% being singletons, with the ten largest covering over 9%. Sequencing was performed on memory CD4+ T cells sorted from blood. Documented subset: CD45RA-negative fraction. The receptors shown here come from a man aged 30 to 39 in good health.

The chain is built from TRBV7-2 and TRBJ2-7; D not resolved. Germline CDR1 and CDR2: SGHTA and FQGNSA. The CDR3 spans 13 residues. Trimming pared 3 bases from V and 4 bases from J, leaving 10 bases between. This CDR3 is CASSFYLEYEQYF. CDR3 bases: TGTGCCAGCAGCTTCTATCTCGAGTACGAGCAGTACTTC.

V and J are TRBV13 and TRBJ2-1; D ambiguous. The germline gives CDR1 PRHDT, CDR2 FYEKMQ (reference sequence). Trimming cost V 5 bases and J 7 bases, with 18 bases left between them. The CDR3 has 15 residues. CDR3 amino acids: CASSDSVLLANEQFF. CDR3 DNA: TGTGCCAGCAGCGATAGTGTTCTTTTGGCTAATGAGCAGTTCTTC.

This chain connects TRBV28 to TRBJ2-7; the match to TRBD2 covers 7 bases. The ends lost 8 bases at V and 4 bases at J; junction bases unmatched: 5. This CDR3 spans 12 amino acids. CDR1 is MDHEN, CDR2 SYDVKM, per germline. CDR3 residues: CASFGTTYEQYF. CDR3 bases: TGTGCCAGCTTTGGGACTACTTACGAGCAGTACTTC.

The chain recombines TRBV25-1 with TRBJ1-3; possible D gene TRBD1, 6 bases. The ends were cut back, 4 bases at V and 2 bases at J, with 12 bases in the middle. This CDR3 contains 15 residues. Per the germline V gene, CDR1 is MGHDK and CDR2 is SYGVNS. The CDR3 here is CASSGTGTTGNTIYF. DNA of the CDR3: TGTGCCAGCAGTGGAACCGGGACAACTGGAAACACCATATATTTT.

The J gene is TRBJ2-5, the V gene TRBV11-2; tentatively, D is TRBD2 (6 bases). Germline loops: CDR1 SGHAT, CDR2 FQNNGV. The CDR3 has 16 residues. V was clipped by 2 bases and J by 2 bases, with 15 bases between them. The CDR3 DNA follows: TGTGCCAGCAGCTTATGGAGTGGCGGGGATCAAGAGACCCAGTACTTC. Protein: CASSLWSGGDQETQYF.

The V call is TRBV28, the J call TRBJ1-2; TRBD1 aligns across 8 bases. The CDR3 is 12 amino acids. The V gene end was trimmed by 10 bases and the J gene end by 2 bases; junction bases not matched to a gene: 3. Germline lookup yields CDR1 MDHEN and CDR2 SYDVKM. The CDR3, as DNA: TGTGCCACCCAGGGGGCCAACTATGGCTACACCTTC. Translating it yields CATQGANYGYTF.

The chain joins TRBV5-6 to TRBJ1-6; a weak D match, TRBD1 (5 bases). Germline V gene lookup returns CDR1 SGHDT and CDR2 YYEEEE. Trimming removed 9 bases from V and 10 bases from J, with 20 bases in between. This CDR3 is built from 14 residues. The CDR3 DNA reads TGTGCCACATCAGGGCAGGAGCTTCGATCACCCCTCCACTTT. Protein product: CATSGQELRSPLHF.

As regards this clone: In the same sample, other DNA sequences code for this CDR3. The chain joins TRBV11-2 to TRBJ1-1, with no clear D. CDR1 is SGHAT, CDR2 FQNNGV, per germline. The V end lost 5 bases, the J end lost 0 bases, and 7 bases lay between the germline ends. The CDR3 consists of 13 residues. The CDR3 spells CASSPTVNTEAFF. CDR3 in DNA: TGTGCCAGCAGCCCTACAGTGAACACTGAAGCTTTCTTT.

This clone was seen once. The chain carries TRBV5-6 and TRBJ2-7; 11 bases map to TRBD2. The CDR3 is 15 residues long. Per the germline V gene, CDR1 is SGHDT and CDR2 is YYEEEE. J lost 3 bases, V lost 4 bases, and 6 bases had no gene match. The CDR3, as DNA: TGTGCCAGCAGCCCCGGGACTAGCGGTGGCTACGAGCAGTACTTC. It codes for CASSPGTSGGYEQYF.

This clone has a single count. The rearrangement uses TRBV18 and TRBJ2-6; D might be TRBD1 (6 bases). V gave up 4 bases and J gave up 0 bases, with 7 bases separating them. The CDR3 spans 15 residues. Germline V gene data show CDR1 as KGHSH and CDR2 as LQKENI. The CDR3 region has the DNA TGTGCCAGCTCACAGGACAGCTCTGGGGCCAACGTCCTGACTTTC. It specifies CASSQDSSGANVLTF.

With respect to this clone: This may be a read error: a much more frequent sequence differs by one nucleotide. This sample also contains other DNA sequences that code for the same CDR3. V usage is TRBV2 and J usage is TRBJ2-3; unclear D gene. CDR3 size: 11 residues. Trimming removed 6 bases at V and 1 base at J, with 2 bases between. Germline V gene lookup returns CDR1 SNHLY and CDR2 FYNNEI. This chain's CDR3 is CASSRTDTQYF. DNA of the CDR3: TGTGCCAGCAGCCGCACAGATACGCAGTATTTT.

The rearrangement uses TRBV15 and TRBJ2-7, with 13 positions matching TRBD2. J gave up 6 bases and V 3 bases, and 8 bases lay outside the gene matches. CDR3 size: 16 residues. Germline values: CDR1 LNHNV, CDR2 YYDKDF (reference sequence). CDR3 region: CATSSSVLAGGAEQYF. The CDR3 region has the DNA TGTGCCACCAGCAGCTCCGTACTAGCGGGAGGGGCCGAGCAGTACTTC.

The chain uses TRBV30 and TRBJ2-3; perhaps TRBD2 as D (5 bases). The CDR3 contains 12 residues. Per the germline V gene, CDR1 is GTSNPN and CDR2 is SVGIG (reference sequence). V was pared by 5 bases and J by 5 bases, with 11 bases between. Here the CDR3 DNA reads TGTGCCTGGGAGGCGGGCATAGATACGCAGTATTTT. This codes for CAWEAGIDTQYF.

This chain connects TRBV19 to TRBJ1-5; a weak D match, TRBD1 (5 bases). Trimming cost V 5 bases and J 1 base, with 12 bases left between them. Germline V gives CDR1 LNHDA, CDR2 SQIVND (reference sequence). This CDR3 region has 15 residues. The CDR3 DNA is TGTGCCAGTAGTGGTCAGGGACCGAGCAATCAGCCCCAGCATTTT. Its protein is CASSGQGPSNQPQHF.

This clone has more than one count but fewer than ten. The chain combines TRBV5-4 with TRBJ1-1; D might be TRBD1 (6 bases). CDR3 size: 13 residues. Germline CDR1 is SGHNT and CDR2 is YYREEE (reference sequence). Between the trimmed V and J ends, which lost 7 bases and 0 bases, there was a span of 10 bases. CDR3 amino acids: CASLQGMNTEAFF. The DNA for the CDR3 is TGTGCCAGCCTTCAGGGGATGAACACTGAAGCTTTCTTT.

V and J are TRBV7-9 and TRBJ2-7, with D perhaps TRBD2 (5 bases). The CDR3 has 16 residues. The V gene lost 5 bases and the J gene lost 0 bases, with 17 bases spanning the gap. CDR1 SEHNR and CDR2 FQNEAQ come from the germline V gene (reference sequence). CDR3 amino acids: CASSQPRGRSSYEQYF. The CDR3 region has the DNA TGTGCCAGCAGCCAACCTCGCGGGCGTAGCTCCTACGAGCAGTACTTC. Drawing the rest from reference TRBV7-9 and TRBJ2-7, the complete variable domain is DTGVSQNPRHKITKRGQNVTFRCDPISEHNRLYWYRQTLGQGPEFLTYFQNEAQLEKSRLLSDRFSAERPKGSFSTLEIQRTEQGDSAMYLCASSQPRGRSSYEQYFGPGTRLTVT.

The rearrangement joins TRBV7-2 to TRBJ2-1, with 12 bases aligning to TRBD2. There are 16 residues in the CDR3. With V trimmed by 0 bases and J by 9 bases, 6 bases remained unmatched. CDR1 and CDR2 from the germline V gene are SGHTA and FQGNSA. The CDR3 nucleotides read TGTGCCAGCAGCTTAGCGCTAGCGGGAGGGCCTATTGAGCAGTTCTTC. Protein product: CASSLALAGGPIEQFF.

In its sample, this clone was seen once. Other DNA sequences from this sample encode an identical CDR3 as well. The V gene is TRBV5-1, the J gene TRBJ2-3, with 7 nucleotides matching TRBD1. The trim removed 0 bases at V and 6 bases at J, leaving 7 bases unmatched. This CDR3 spans 15 amino acids. In germline, CDR1 is SGHRS, CDR2 YFSETQ. CDR3 nucleotides: TGCGCCAGCAGCTTGGAAAGAACAGGGGTGGATACGCAGTATTTT. The encoded protein is CASSLERTGVDTQYF. The variable domain in full, with the rest retrieved from reference TRBV5-1 and TRBJ2-3, is KAGVTQTPRYLIKTRGQQVTLSCSPISGHRSVSWYQQTPGQGLQFLFEYFSETQRNKGNFPGRFSGRQFSNSRSEMNVSTLELGDSALYLCASSLERTGVDTQYFGPGTRLTVL.